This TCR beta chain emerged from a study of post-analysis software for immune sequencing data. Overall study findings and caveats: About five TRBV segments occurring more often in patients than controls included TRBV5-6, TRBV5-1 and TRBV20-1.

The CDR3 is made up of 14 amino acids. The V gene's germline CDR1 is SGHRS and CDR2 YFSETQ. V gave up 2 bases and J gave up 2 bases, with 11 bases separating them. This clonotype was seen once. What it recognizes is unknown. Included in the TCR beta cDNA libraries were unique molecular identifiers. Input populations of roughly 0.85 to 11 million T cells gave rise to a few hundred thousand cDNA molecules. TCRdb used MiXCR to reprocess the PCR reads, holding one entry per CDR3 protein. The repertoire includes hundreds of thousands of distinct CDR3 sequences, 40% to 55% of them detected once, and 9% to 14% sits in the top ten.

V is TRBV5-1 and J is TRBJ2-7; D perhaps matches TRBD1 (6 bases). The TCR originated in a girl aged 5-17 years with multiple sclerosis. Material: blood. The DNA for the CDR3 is TGCGCCAGCAGCTTTAAACAGGGCCCCTACGAGCAGTACTTC. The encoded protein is CASSFKQGPYEQYF.